The text below deals with one T cell receptor beta chain. Its recognized antigen is unknown. One base away there is no much larger clone; base qualities are not given. TCRbeta CDR3 regions were amplified from genomic DNA using the immunoSEQ Assay, a bias-controlled multiplex PCR. The published analysis was carried out like this. Nucleated cell counts per sample were estimated from amplification of reference gene primers within the assay. Sequence reads were collapsed and filtered to measure the absolute abundance of every unique TCRbeta CDR3 rearrangement. For each sample, productive Simpson clonality was calculated as the square root of Simpson's diversity index over productive rearrangements. In its TCRdb copy, this immuneACCESS table keeps in-frame sequences only and misses some clones. Where compared with another copy, unresolved V genes explain less than half of these, and the others have no known cause. The DNA was the basis for D and trimming; V, J and clone size are from that table. Here the sample has roughly 73,000 clones; around 86% occur a single time. The ten biggest clones cover around 3.9% of the sample.

The data are from a study of blood T cell repertoires in COVID-19 (dated by TCRdb to about 2020). Study-wide context: Samples covering the acute and convalescent phases of COVID-19 were provided by collaborators in the United States, Italy and Spain. Nearly every sample came with metadata listing a de-identified subject ID, COVID-19 status, age in years and sex. The repertoires were released in a freely available public database intended as a resource for research on the immune response to SARS-CoV-2. Deeply sampled blood TCRbeta repertoires from subjects exposed to, actively infected with, or recovered from COVID-19 were included in the dataset. Where available, HLA class I and class II types were taken from metadata supplied by the sample provider and were not determined by assay-based typing. The samples were drawn from two sources: the first 160 participants of the ongoing ImmuneRACE study, and over 950 subjects contributed by 6 global collaborators. The prospective study material was composed of cDNA or gDNA derived from T cells, B-cell-depleted T cells, or PBMCs.

Whole blood was collected in K2EDTA tubes by collaborating institutions according to the institutions' own protocols. Collaborator samples were shipped for TCRbeta analysis as frozen whole blood, isolated PBMCs, or DNA extracted from either sample type. The study at large found these results: How much clinical and demographic metadata was included differed by source and by participant, and the metadata was provided uncurated.

Including the terminal cysteine and phenylalanine, the CDR3 comprises 16 residues. The retained sequence is limited to the CDR3, 48 bases, with the frame set at the first base. Trimming removed 6 bases from V and 2 bases from J; the gene matches leave 12 bases unexplained. The germline V gene sets CDR1 to SQVTM and CDR2 to ANQGSEA. The sample comprised peripheral blood. The chain uses TRBV29-1 and TRBJ1-2; 10 middle bases align to TRBD1. The TCR originated in a man aged 65-85 years with active COVID-19. The sequenced DNA: TGCAGCGTGGGCGGGGGACAGGGGAGTTCCAACTATGGCTACACCTTC. Translated, this is CSVGGGQGSSNYGYTF.